Shown below are 25 T cell receptor beta chains from a single sample sequenced in a study of blood T cell repertoires in COVID-19. Sequenced by immunoSEQ multiplex PCR; TCRdb stores in-frame clones only, minus some. The repertoire has approximately 200,000 clones, about 93% of them found once; the top ten carry about 0.76%. The source material was peripheral blood. The receptors come from a man aged 25 to 45 with COVID-19, enrolled during active disease.

In DNA, the CDR3 is TGTGCCAGCAGTTGGACCCTCAGGGGGCAGGACACTGAAGCTTTCTTT. It codes for CASSWTLRGQDTEAFF. The V call is TRBV6-5, the J call TRBJ1-1, with TRBD1 matching 8 bases. Germline CDR1 and CDR2: MNHEY and SVGAGI. The CDR3 is 16 residues long. J was trimmed by 3 bases and V by 4 bases; bases with no gene match: 10.

This sequence joins TRBV12-5 and TRBJ1-5; 9 bases fit TRBD1. Looked up from germline, CDR1 is LGHNT and CDR2 is FRNRAP. This CDR3 spans 13 amino acids. V was pared by 5 bases and J by 9 bases, with 5 bases of the junction left unmatched. The CDR3 is CASGPTGGGPQHF. CDR3 coding DNA: TGTGCTAGTGGTCCAACAGGGGGCGGGCCCCAGCATTTT. Complete variable domain (other parts from reference TRBV12-5 and TRBJ1-5): DARVTQTPRHKVTEMGQEVTMRCQPILGHNTVFWYRQTMMQGLELLAYFRNRAPLDDSGMPKDRFSAEMPDATLATLKIQPSEPRDSAVYFCASGPTGGGPQHFGDGTRLSIL.

The V call is TRBV19, the J call TRBJ1-5, with 7 bases lining up with TRBD1. CDR1 and CDR2 from the germline V gene are LNHDA and SQIVND (reference sequence). CDR3 length: 15 amino acids. V shed 4 bases and J 4 bases; nucleotides not matched to a gene: 7. CDR3 protein: CASSTQDRLNQPQHF. The CDR3 nucleotides are TGTGCCAGTAGTACACAGGACAGGCTTAATCAGCCCCAGCATTTT. The whole variable domain, remainder taken from reference TRBV19 and TRBJ1-5, is DGGITQSPKYLFRKEGQNVTLSCEQNLNHDAMYWYRQDPGQGLRLIYYSQIVNDFQKGDIAEGYSVSREKKESFPLTVTSAQKNPTAFYLCASSTQDRLNQPQHFGDGTRLSIL.

The rearrangement links TRBV4-1 to TRBJ2-7; D call uncertain. The CDR3 covers 15 residues. Trimming stripped 1 base from V and 1 base from J, with 11 bases between. Germline CDR1 MGHRA, CDR2 YSYEKL. The CDR3 DNA follows: TGCGCCAGCAGCCAAGTTCCAACAGAGTCCTACGAGCAGTACTTC. This translates into CASSQVPTESYEQYF.

This rearrangement joins TRBV16 to TRBJ1-5; D unclear. This CDR3 has 13 residues. The V and J ends lost 0 bases and 5 bases respectively, with 5 bases between them. CDR1 and CDR2 (germline): KGHSY, FQNENV. CDR3 region: CASSQSGDQPQHF. The CDR3 coding sequence is TGTGCCAGCAGCCAATCGGGCGATCAGCCCCAGCATTTT.

V is TRBV28 and J is TRBJ1-2, with 9 bases aligning to TRBD1. CDR3 length equals 15 residues. The germline CDR1 and CDR2 sequences are MDHEN and SYDVKM. The trim removed 5 bases at V and 4 bases at J, leaving 8 bases unmatched. CDR3 sequence reads: CASSPPGQGTYGYTF. As DNA, the CDR3 is TGTGCCAGCAGTCCCCCGGGACAGGGTACCTATGGCTACACCTTC.

V is TRBV29-1 and J is TRBJ2-2; 9 bases match TRBD1. V dropped 6 bases and J dropped 6; count of bases not matched to a gene: 2. The germline CDR1 and CDR2 sequences are SQVTM and ANQGSEA. This CDR3 region has 12 residues. The CDR3 region has the DNA TGCAGCGTAGGGACAGGGTCCGGGGAGCTGTTTTTT. The encoded protein is CSVGTGSGELFF.

This clone was found a few times. The chain joins TRBV5-4 to TRBJ1-6; 7 positions match TRBD1. The germline gives CDR1 SGHNT, CDR2 YYREEE (reference sequence). V shed 4 bases and J 8 bases; nucleotides not matched to a gene: 9. The CDR3 is made up of 15 amino acids. CDR3 bases: TGTGCCAGCAGCGTTGAGGGACAGAGGTATTCACCCCTCCACTTT. Protein sequence: CASSVEGQRYSPLHF.

This clone was observed a single time. The chain combines TRBV3-1 (or the pseudogene TRBV3-2) with TRBJ2-7, with D uncertain. Trimming cost V 0 bases and J 6 bases, with 15 bases left between them. This CDR3 is 15 amino acids long. Germline V gene data show CDR1 as LGHDT and CDR2 as YNNKEL (reference sequence). The CDR3 loop is CASSQDLLGLGEQYF. Written as DNA, the CDR3 is TGTGCCAGCAGCCAAGATCTCCTGGGCTTGGGCGAGCAGTACTTC.

This rearrangement joins TRBV5-1 to TRBJ1-3; 10 bases are shared with TRBD1. CDR1 SGHRS and CDR2 YFSETQ come from the germline V gene. V lost 0 bases, J lost 0 bases, and 6 bases stayed unmatched. The CDR3 length is 18 residues. CDR3 nucleotides: TGCGCCAGCAGCTTGGGCGGGACAGGGGTCAGCTCTGGAAACACCATATATTTT. It encodes CASSLGGTGVSSGNTIYF.

The rearrangement uses TRBV11-2 and TRBJ1-1, with a tentative D call TRBD1 (6 bases). Per the germline V gene, CDR1 is SGHAT and CDR2 is FQNNGV. CDR3 size: 12 residues. The V and J ends lost 2 bases and 6 bases respectively, with 7 bases between them. Here the CDR3 DNA reads TGTGCCAGCAGCTTATCAGGGGCTGAAGCTTTCTTT. It encodes CASSLSGAEAFF.

J is TRBJ2-7 and V is TRBV10-3; 9 nucleotides line up with TRBD1. Germline lookup yields CDR1 ENHRY and CDR2 SYGVKD. V was clipped by 6 bases and J by 2 bases; unmatched bases: 5. The CDR3 is 14 amino acids. The CDR3: CAIRGGQGTYEQYF. In DNA form, the CDR3 reads TGTGCCATCAGGGGGGGACAGGGTACCTACGAGCAGTACTTC.

J is TRBJ2-5 and V is TRBV2; a weak D match, TRBD2 (6 bases). Trimming removed 3 bases at V and 4 bases at J, with 9 bases between. CDR1 and CDR2 (germline): SNHLY, FYNNEI. The CDR3 spans 13 residues. CDR3 DNA sequence: TGTGCCAGCAGTGACGCGGAGGGAGAGACCCAGTACTTC. It specifies CASSDAEGETQYF.

This chain uses TRBV2 with TRBJ1-6; 10 bases agree with TRBD1. V lost 6 bases to trimming and J lost 9 bases; unmatched junction nucleotides: 8. The germline V gene has CDR1 SNHLY and CDR2 FYNNEI. The CDR3 totals 15 residues. The CDR3, as DNA: TGTGCCAGCAGGGGGGACAGGGGACATTTTTCACCCCTCCACTTT. Translated, it gives CASRGDRGHFSPLHF.

This chain connects TRBV27 to TRBJ2-5; D is possibly TRBD1 (5 bases). Trimming pared 5 bases from V and 0 bases from J, leaving 16 bases between. In germline, CDR1 is MNHEY, CDR2 SMNVEV (reference sequence). The CDR3 has 16 amino acids. The CDR3 loop reads CASSPPNAGYQETQYF. In nucleotides, the CDR3 is TGTGCCAGCAGTCCACCAAATGCAGGGTACCAAGAGACCCAGTACTTC.

This clone was detected once. The J gene is TRBJ2-1, the V gene TRBV19; perhaps TRBD1 as D (6 bases). Trimming cost V 9 bases and J 0 bases, with 12 bases left between them. From germline, CDR1 is LNHDA and CDR2 SQIVND (reference sequence). This CDR3 comprises 14 residues. The CDR3 protein is CASQGSSSYNEQFF. The DNA for the CDR3 is TGTGCCAGCCAGGGGTCTAGCTCCTACAATGAGCAGTTCTTC.

The chain combines TRBV5-6 with TRBJ2-1, with 12 bases that match TRBD2. CDR3 length: 15 amino acids. Germline assignment: CDR1 SGHDT and CDR2 YYEEEE. The V segment lost 4 bases and the J segment 5 bases; nucleotides outside the gene matches: 4. This CDR3 reads CASSPTSGGNNEQFF. CDR3 sequence (DNA): TGTGCCAGCAGCCCGACTAGCGGGGGAAACAATGAGCAGTTCTTC.

V usage is TRBV7-3 and J usage is TRBJ2-6, with D tentatively TRBD1 (6 bases). The CDR3 has 15 amino acids. The V and J ends lost 6 bases and 4 bases respectively, with 13 bases between them. Per germline, CDR1 SGHTA and CDR2 FQGTGA. The CDR3 coding sequence is TGTGCCAGCAGTGCTACAGGGTTAGGGGCCAACGTCCTGACTTTC. Amino acid sequence: CASSATGLGANVLTF.

The J gene is TRBJ1-4, the V gene TRBV11-2, with D perhaps TRBD1 (5 bases). The germline V gene has CDR1 SGHAT and CDR2 FQNNGV. V dropped 5 bases and J dropped 10 bases, with 11 bases sitting between them. The CDR3 spans 12 residues. In nucleotides, the CDR3 is TGTGCCAGCAGCACCGCGGGGGGAAAACTGTTTTTT. It yields the protein CASSTAGGKLFF.

The genes are TRBV4-1 and TRBJ2-3, with TRBD1 matching over 9 bases. From germline, CDR1 is MGHRA and CDR2 YSYEKL. The CDR3 consists of 16 residues. V lost 0 bases and J lost 4; bases outside the gene matches: 5. Here the CDR3 DNA reads TGCGCCAGCAGCCAAGATCCCGGGACAGGGTCAGATACGCAGTATTTT. It specifies CASSQDPGTGSDTQYF.

Remarks on this clone: Its ends do not fully match the called genes, so a read error is possible. The chain carries TRBV5-6 and TRBJ1-1; D unresolved. The CDR3 runs to 12 residues. The germline CDR1 and CDR2 sequences are SGHDT and YYEEEE. The CDR3: CASSLAAGEAFF. The DNA of the CDR3 is TGTGCCAGCAGTTTGGCCGCGGGTGAAGCTTTCTTT.

The genes are TRBV6-5 and TRBJ2-2; D is unclear. The CDR3 has 16 residues. Trimming took off 3 bases at V and 4 bases at J, with 15 bases between the two ends. Per germline, CDR1 MNHEY and CDR2 SVGAGI. DNA for the CDR3: TGTGCCAGCAGTTATGCTTTCTCGCTGGCCACCGGGGAGCTGTTTTTT. Its protein is CASSYAFSLATGELFF.

This chain uses TRBV2 with TRBJ2-7, with 8 nucleotides matching TRBD1. Germline CDR1 and CDR2: SNHLY and FYNNEI. With V trimmed by 3 bases and J by 3 bases, 1 base remained unmatched. The CDR3 is 13 amino acids. The CDR3 DNA follows: TGTGCCAGCAGTGATACAGGGGGCTACGAGCAGTACTTC. It specifies CASSDTGGYEQYF. The entire variable domain, with the rest obtained from reference TRBV2 and TRBJ2-7, is as follows: EPEVTQTPSHQVTQMGQEVILRCVPISNHLYFYWYRQILGQKVEFLVSFYNNEISEKSEIFDDQFSVERPDGSNFTLKIRSTKLEDSAMYFCASSDTGGYEQYFGPGTRLTVT.

CDR3 coding DNA: TGCAGCGTCGGGGAGAGCTCCTACGAGCAGTACTTC. It translates to CSVGESSYEQYF. V is TRBV29-1 and J is TRBJ2-7; D is possibly TRBD2 (5 bases). The germline V and J ends were trimmed by 6 bases and 0 bases, with 9 bases remaining between them. Germline V lookup: CDR1 SQVTM, CDR2 ANQGSEA. The CDR3 totals 12 residues.

The chain carries TRBV14 and TRBJ1-3; a possible D gene is TRBD1 (6 bases). V was cut by 1 base and J by 2 bases, with 9 bases left in between. CDR3 length: 15 amino acids. The germline gives CDR1 SGHDN, CDR2 FVKESK. The CDR3 protein is CASSQVSGAGNTIYF. The DNA of the CDR3 is TGTGCCAGCAGCCAAGTTTCAGGGGCTGGAAACACCATATATTTT.